Following are 14 T cell receptor beta chains from one sample sequenced in a study of T cell changes during pregnancy in multiple sclerosis. Clones were sequenced by immunoSEQ multiplex PCR, and TCRdb holds only the in-frame ones, with some missing. Of some 30,000 clones in the sample, about nine tenths were seen once. The starting material was CD8+ T cells from peripheral blood mononuclear cells, obtained in the second trimester of pregnancy. The receptors were gathered from a female donor with multiple sclerosis, enrolled in a pregnancy study.

The chain links TRBV5-1 to TRBJ2-7, with D maybe TRBD2 (5 bases). Trimming removed 0 bases from V and 6 bases from J, with 7 bases in between. The germline V gene has CDR1 SGHRS and CDR2 YFSETQ. The CDR3 consists of 12 residues. CDR3 in amino acids: CASSLAGSEQYF. DNA for the CDR3: TGCGCCAGCAGCTTGGCGGGGTCCGAGCAGTACTTC.

The V call is TRBV21-1, the J call TRBJ2-3; the table's TRBD2 call for D was not verified on the DNA. TRBV21-1 is a documented pseudogene. There are 17 residues in the CDR3. The CDR3 coding sequence is TGTGCCAGCAGGAACCCCGGCCTAGCGGGGGCAACAGATACGCAGTATTTT. This translates into CASRNPGLAGATDTQYF.

Worth noting for this clone: Just one base apart from a much larger clone, this may be a read error. The rearrangement uses TRBV6-1 and TRBJ2-2, with TRBD1 matching 9 bases. The CDR3 sequence is 14 residues long. Losses at the gene ends were 4 bases for V and 5 bases for J; bases not matched to a gene: 2. CDR1 and CDR2 (germline): MNHNS, SASEGT. DNA for the CDR3: TGTGCCAGCAGTGGGACAGGGGAAACCGGGGAGCTGTTTTTT. Protein: CASSGTGETGELFF.

V is TRBV29-1 and J is TRBJ2-2; TRBD1 might be the D (5 bases). V dropped 2 bases and J dropped 5 bases, with 9 bases sitting between them. The CDR3 extends over 13 amino acids. The germline V gene has CDR1 SQVTM and CDR2 ANQGSEA. The CDR3 is CSVENRSTGELFF. CDR3 sequence (DNA): TGCAGCGTTGAAAACAGGTCGACCGGGGAGCTGTTTTTT.

With regard to this clone: At one end, the junction sequence differs from germline, possibly due to a read error. The chain couples TRBV7-7 to TRBJ2-7; 9 bases are a match to TRBD2. This CDR3 is 13 amino acids long. CDR1 is SSHAT and CDR2 is FNYEAQ in the germline V gene (reference sequence). CDR3 DNA: TGTGCTAGCAGCTTCGCGGGAGGGTACGAGCAGTACTTC. Protein sequence: CASSFAGGYEQYF.

The chain is built from TRBV6-5 and TRBJ1-1; D unclear. Looked up from germline, CDR1 is MNHEY and CDR2 is SVGAGI. The CDR3 is 14 amino acids. V lost 6 bases, J lost 4 bases, and 15 bases lay in between. The CDR3, as DNA: TGTGCCAGCAGACTAACGGGTGCGGTCACTGAAGCTTTCTTT. Its protein product is CASRLTGAVTEAFF.

This clone is a singleton in its sample. The rearrangement links TRBV12-5 to TRBJ1-2; 10 bases line up with TRBD1. Germline lookup yields CDR1 LGHNT and CDR2 FRNRAP. The ends lost 1 base at V and 10 bases at J; junction bases unmatched: 9. This CDR3 contains 15 residues. CDR3 nucleotide sequence: TGTGCTAGTGGTTTGGCGACAGGGGGCGCAGTGAACTACACCTTC. Its protein product is CASGLATGGAVNYTF.

This clone was observed once. The genes are TRBV21-1 and TRBJ1-5; whether TRBD1, the table's D call, matches the DNA was not checked. TRBV21-1 is termed a pseudogene. The CDR3 sequence is 14 residues long. The CDR3 region has the DNA TGTGCCAGCCCCAGGGGCGCCGGAAATCAGCCCCAGCATTTT. Its protein is CASPRGAGNQPQHF.

This chain uses TRBV9 with TRBJ1-1; 7 bases fit TRBD1. In germline, CDR1 is SGDLS, CDR2 YYNGEE. J gave up 4 bases and V 3 bases, and 3 bases lay outside the gene matches. The CDR3 loop spans 13 amino acids. CDR3 residues: CASSATGPTEAFF. DNA of the CDR3: TGTGCCAGCAGCGCGACAGGGCCCACTGAAGCTTTCTTT.

The V call is TRBV4-1, the J call TRBJ2-3; D may be TRBD2 (5 bases). Germline CDR1 is MGHRA and CDR2 is YSYEKL. Trimming took 3 bases from V and 3 from J, leaving 10 bases between them. The CDR3 has 14 residues. This CDR3 reads CASSHLPGTDTQYF. In DNA, the CDR3 is TGCGCCAGCAGCCACCTCCCGGGGACAGATACGCAGTATTTT.

This chain connects TRBV5-5 to TRBJ2-6, with D uncertain. The length of the CDR3 is 19 residues. CDR1 and CDR2 (germline): SGHKS, YYEKEE (reference sequence). The germline V and J ends were trimmed by 5 bases and 0 bases, with 21 bases remaining between them. CDR3 sequence: CASSHTLVRLDSGANVLTF. The CDR3 DNA reads as TGTGCCAGCAGTCATACGCTAGTAAGGCTCGACTCTGGGGCCAACGTCCTGACTTTC.

Within the sample, this clone is medium-sized. V gene TRBV5-6 combines with J gene TRBJ1-3; D is undetermined. The V gene lost 3 bases and the J gene lost 0 bases, with 7 bases spanning the gap. Germline V CDR1 and CDR2: SGHDT, YYEEEE. The CDR3 totals 14 residues. CDR3 region: CASSSSSSGNTIYF. The CDR3 region has the DNA TGTGCCAGCAGCTCCTCTAGCTCTGGAAACACCATATATTTT. Full variable domain (rest looked up from reference TRBV5-6 and TRBJ1-3): DAGVTQSPTHLIKTRGQQVTLRCSPKSGHDTVSWYQQALGQGPQFIFQYYEEEERQRGNFPDRFSGHQFPNYSSELNVNALLLGDSALYLCASSSSSSGNTIYFGEGSWLTVV.

This chain uses TRBV7-3 with TRBJ2-1; tentatively, D is TRBD2 (5 bases). Germline-derived CDR1 and CDR2 are SGHTA and FQGTGA. V gave up 0 bases and J gave up 8 bases, with 14 bases separating them. The CDR3 covers 15 residues. CDR3 loop: CASSLTGGGGDEQFF. CDR3 coding DNA: TGTGCCAGCAGCTTAACGGGCGGAGGAGGCGATGAGCAGTTCTTC. The full variable domain, completed using reference TRBV7-3 and TRBJ2-1, is GAGVSQTPSNKVTEKGKYVELRCDPISGHTALYWYRQSLGQGPEFLIYFQGTGAADDSGLPNDRFFAVRPEGSVSTLKIQRTERGDSAVYLCASSLTGGGGDEQFFGPGTRLTVL.

By sample fraction, this clone is medium-sized. This chain uses TRBV6-1 with TRBJ1-4; D might be TRBD1 (6 bases). V gave up 4 bases and J gave up 6 bases, with 12 bases separating them. CDR3 length: 14 amino acids. Per the germline V gene, CDR1 is MNHNS and CDR2 is SASEGT. CDR3: CASSAGTGHEKLFF. The CDR3 bases are TGTGCCAGCAGTGCCGGAACAGGGCATGAAAAACTGTTTTTT.